This TCR beta chain was observed in a study of cytomegalovirus exposure and HLA in healthy donors. Notes on this clone: Its antigen remains unknown.

In germline, CDR1 is SGHNT, CDR2 YENEEA. V was pared by 5 bases and J by 2 bases, with 8 bases of the junction left unmatched. The CDR3 covers 15 residues. General study findings and limits: It was 150 or so TCR beta chains that were listed as cytomegalovirus-associated. According to a subsequent analysis, TCR clusters identified in the first cohort showed a tendency to co-occur across the roughly 130 validation repertoires.

The study drew the donors from its roughly 110-subject validation cohort, separate from the 666-subject first cohort. Here immunoSEQ multiplex PCR was the method, and the copy in TCRdb shows in-frame clones only, minus some. The repertoire holds 100,000 to 150,000 clones, with about nine tenths as singletons. The sequence was collected from a woman younger than 35 in good health and CMV-seronegative. The chain joins TRBV11-3 to TRBJ2-7; 8 nucleotides line up with TRBD2. Sequencing was done on a sample of PBMCs. The CDR3 sequence: CASSPGVSGAYEQYF. The CDR3 nucleotides read TGTGCCAGCAGCCCTGGTGTTAGCGGGGCCTACGAGCAGTACTTC.